Listed below are T cell receptor beta chains from one sample, sequenced in a study of cytomegalovirus exposure and HLA in healthy donors. The assay was immunoSEQ multiplex PCR, and TCRdb's table has in-frame clones only and misses some. The sample records 150,000 to 200,000 clones, 81% being singletons. The sequencing sample was made of PBMCs. Source of these receptors: a man over 45 in good health and CMV-seropositive. CDR3s include the opening cysteine and the closing phenylalanine or tryptophan. D genes are given only for firm matches. Rows may omit the clone size; those that give it use once, few, many or a size class.

clone_size	v_call	d_call	j_call	cdr3_nt	cdr3_aa
.	TRBV28	TRBD2	TRBJ2-7	TGTGCCAGCAGTTTCTCTCAGCGGGAAAGCTCCTACGAGCAGTACTTC	CASSFSQRESSYEQYF
.	TRBV5-1	TRBD1	TRBJ2-7	TGCGCCAGCAGCTTTCAGGGGGCAGCCTACGAGCAGTACTTC	CASSFQGAAYEQYF
.	TRBV7-2	TRBD1	TRBJ1-2	TGTGCCAGCAGCCCGGGGGACAGGGGGGTCGGCACCTTC	CASSPGDRGVGTF
.	TRBV28	TRBD1	TRBJ1-6	TGTGCCAGCAGCCCACCGGGACAGGGGAATTCACCCCTCCACTTT	CASSPPGQGNSPLHF
.	TRBV29-1	.	TRBJ1-3	TGCAGCGTTGGGGGCTTAAACGGAAACACCATATATTTT	CSVGGLNGNTIYF
.	TRBV5-1	TRBD1	TRBJ2-7	TGCGCCAGCAGCCGGGACAGCTTGGAGCAGTACTTC	CASSRDSLEQYF
.	TRBV30	TRBD1	TRBJ1-2	TGTGCCTGGAGTCCGGACAGGGGCAATGGCTACACCTTC	CAWSPDRGNGYTF
.	TRBV5-1	TRBD1	TRBJ1-3	TGCGCCAGCAGCTTGGCCGGGACAGGGGGAAACACCATATATTTT	CASSLAGTGGNTIYF
.	TRBV5-1	TRBD2	TRBJ2-1	TGCGCCAGCAGCGTTAGCGGGAGGGCATACAATGAGCAGTTCTTC	CASSVSGRAYNEQFF
few	TRBV7-2	TRBD1	TRBJ2-7	TGTGCCAGCAGCACCAACAGGGGGGAGCAGTACTTC	CASSTNRGEQYF
.	TRBV9	TRBD2	TRBJ2-1	TGTGCCAGCAGCGTAGAGCCCTTTGGGACTAGCGGAAATGAGCAGTTCTTC	CASSVEPFGTSGNEQFF
.	TRBV30	.	TRBJ1-2	TGTGCCTGGAAGGATCCACGAGGAGCTAACTATGGCTACACCTTC	CAWKDPRGANYGYTF
.	TRBV29-1	TRBD2	TRBJ2-1	TGCAGCATTGTCCCGACTAGCGGGAGCGGGTCCAATGAGCAGTTCTTC	CSIVPTSGSGSNEQFF
.	TRBV7-2	TRBD1	TRBJ2-3	TGTGCCAGCAGCTCTTGGACAGGGCAGGCAGATACGCAGTATTTT	CASSSWTGQADTQYF
.	TRBV5-4	.	TRBJ1-2	TGTGCCAGCACCCGGGGGGGAGGCCCCAACTATGGCTACACCTTC	CASTRGGGPNYGYTF
.	TRBV4-2	.	TRBJ1-2	TGTGCCAGCAGCCAAGATCTGGGGGGGGCATATGGCTACACCTTC	CASSQDLGGAYGYTF
.	TRBV5-4	.	TRBJ2-7	TGTGCCAGCAGCTCAACGGGGTACCCCTACGAGCAGTACTTC	CASSSTGYPYEQYF
.	TRBV9	.	TRBJ1-4	TGTGCCAGCAGCGTAGACGTTAGCGGCAGAGAAAAACTGTTTTTT	CASSVDVSGREKLFF
.	TRBV5-3	.	TRBJ2-1	TGTGCCAGAAGCACCCACAGTGGGGGCCTTTACAATGAGCAGTTCTTC	CARSTHSGGLYNEQFF
.	TRBV11-1	TRBD1	TRBJ2-7	TGTGCCAGCAGCTCCGGGACAGGGATCTACGAGCAGTACTTC	CASSSGTGIYEQYF
.	TRBV7-9	.	TRBJ1-1	TGTGCCAGCAGCCGCGGGGCAACTGAAGCTTTCTTT	CASSRGATEAFF
.	TRBV5-4	.	TRBJ2-7	TGTGCCAGCAGCCTGAGCACGCATAGCGTCTTATACGAGCAGTACTTC	CASSLSTHSVLYEQYF
few	TRBV5-1	TRBD2	TRBJ2-7	TGCGCCAGCAGCGGGACGGGACTAGCGTCCTACGAGCAGTACTTC	CASSGTGLASYEQYF
.	TRBV14	.	TRBJ2-7	TGTGCCAGCAGCCAAGAAGGGGGATCCCTTTCACGCTACGAGCAGTACTTC	CASSQEGGSLSRYEQYF
.	TRBV11-3	.	TRBJ2-1	TGTGCCAGCAGCTTATACCCGACTAGCAATGAGCAGTTCTTC	CASSLYPTSNEQFF
.	TRBV5-6	.	TRBJ2-5	TGTGCCAGCAGCTGGTTGAGCGGGGAGACCCAGTACTTC	CASSWLSGETQYF
.	TRBV5-1	.	TRBJ2-2	TGCGCCAGCAGCTTGCAAGTCAGTGACACCGGGGAGCTGTTTTTT	CASSLQVSDTGELFF
.	TRBV7-9	.	TRBJ1-3	TGTGCCAGCAGCTTGGACACGGAATACACCATATATTTT	CASSLDTEYTIYF
.	TRBV5-1	TRBD1	TRBJ1-6	TGCGCCAGCAGCCTTCAGACCGGGACAGGGGGCTCACCCCTCCACTTT	CASSLQTGTGGSPLHF
.	TRBV6-5	TRBD1	TRBJ1-6	TGTGCCAGCCGGACAGGGTACTGGTCACCCCTCCACTTT	CASRTGYWSPLHF
few	TRBV9	TRBD2	TRBJ2-3	TGTGCCAGCAGCGTCGCGGCGGGAGGGCCCACAGATACGCAGTATTTT	CASSVAAGGPTDTQYF
.	TRBV9	TRBD1	TRBJ2-1	TGTGCCAGCAGCGTGAACAGGGGATCCCATGAGCAGTTCTTC	CASSVNRGSHEQFF
once	TRBV28	.	TRBJ1-1	TGTGCCAGCAACCGACAGGCACCTCTGAGGACTGAAGCTTTCTTT	CASNRQAPLRTEAFF
.	TRBV6-6	TRBD1	TRBJ2-7	TGTGCCAGCACACGGACAGGTTCGTACGAGCAGTACTTC	CASTRTGSYEQYF
.	TRBV14	.	TRBJ1-4	TGTGCCAGCAGCCAAGGGGCGGCAGGGCTGCAAACTAATGAAAAACTGTTTTTT	CASSQGAAGLQTNEKLFF
.	TRBV18	TRBD1	TRBJ2-5	TGTGCCAGCTCACCCCGGGACAGATTAAGAGAGACCCAGTACTTC	CASSPRDRLRETQYF
.	TRBV29-1	TRBD1	TRBJ2-7	TGCAGCGTTGGGGACAGGGGCGCCTACGAGCAGTACTTC	CSVGDRGAYEQYF
once	TRBV2	.	TRBJ1-4	TGTGCCAGCAGTCCGATCCGAGCTAATGAAAAACTGTTTTTT	CASSPIRANEKLFF
once	TRBV7-9	.	TRBJ1-6	TGTGCCAGCAGCCCGCAACCGGGAAAACCCCTCCACTTT	CASSPQPGKPLHF
.	TRBV7-3	.	TRBJ1-1	TGTGCCAGCAGCTCGCGGGACCGAGGAAGTGGGGCTTTCTTT	CASSSRDRGSGAFF
.	TRBV9	.	TRBJ2-7	TGTGCCAGCAGCGTCGCTCACGGTTCCTACGAGCAGTACTTC	CASSVAHGSYEQYF
.	TRBV6-1	TRBD1	TRBJ2-1	TGTGCCAGCAGAGAGTGGACAGGTTACAATGAGCAGTTCTTC	CASREWTGYNEQFF
.	TRBV5-5	TRBD1	TRBJ1-2	TGTGCCAGCAGCAAAACAGGGGGCGGTTATGGCTACACCTTC	CASSKTGGGYGYTF
.	TRBV6-5	TRBD1	TRBJ1-2	TGTGCCAGCAGCCCCCTACCGACAGGGAACTATGGCTACACCTTC	CASSPLPTGNYGYTF
.	TRBV7-9	TRBD2	TRBJ2-2	TGTGCCAGCAGCTTAGGGCTAGCGGGAGCAACCGGGGAGCTGTTTTTT	CASSLGLAGATGELFF
.	TRBV28	TRBD1	TRBJ1-3	TGTGCCAGCAGTGCAACCGGGACAGGATACTCTGGAAACACCATATATTTT	CASSATGTGYSGNTIYF
.	TRBV9	.	TRBJ1-3	TGTGCCAGCAGTGGGGACGGGAGCTCTGGAAACACCATATATTTT	CASSGDGSSGNTIYF
.	TRBV7-9	TRBD2	TRBJ2-3	TGTGCCAGCAGCTCGCCACTTCTAGCGGGAGGGGGGGATACGCAGTATTTT	CASSSPLLAGGGDTQYF
.	TRBV7-2	TRBD2	TRBJ2-7	TGTGCCAGCAGCTTAGGGCTAGCGGAGAGCTCCTACGAGCAGTACTTC	CASSLGLAESSYEQYF
.	TRBV9	.	TRBJ2-3	TGTGCCAGCAGCCGCCTGGACAGTAACACAGATACGCAGTATTTT	CASSRLDSNTDTQYF
.	TRBV20-1	.	TRBJ2-7	TGCAGTGCTCCCAGAGGACATGAGCAGTACTTC	CSAPRGHEQYF
.	TRBV7-3	.	TRBJ2-7	TGTGCCAGCAGCTTGAGTGGACGGGGCTACGAGCAGTACTTC	CASSLSGRGYEQYF
.	TRBV7-9	.	TRBJ1-2	TGTGCCAGCAGCCCCCCCGGTGGAGGAGGGTATGGCTACACCTTC	CASSPPGGGGYGYTF